The 8 T cell receptor beta chains in this list originate from one sample, sequenced in a study of blood T cell repertoires in COVID-19. Data came from immunoSEQ multiplex PCR; TCRdb stores just in-frame clones and leaves some out. The sample carries 150,000 to 250,000 clones, roughly 82% recorded once. Sample: PBMCs or T cells enriched from blood (not recorded which). The source is a middle-aged man who had recovered from COVID-19.

This clone was seen repeatedly, ten times or more. The chain employs TRBV20-1 and TRBJ2-7; TRBD2 agrees at 9 bases. CDR3 length: 15 residues. Losses at the gene ends were 3 bases for V and 4 bases for J; bases not matched to a gene: 10. From germline, CDR1 is DFQATT and CDR2 SNEGSKA (reference sequence). CDR3 region: CSASRVAGEEYEQYV. The CDR3 region has the DNA TGCAGTGCTAGTAGAGTAGCGGGAGAGGAGTACGAGCAGTACGTC.

This clone was counted a few times. This chain uses TRBV28 with TRBJ2-1; D gene uncertain. V gave up 7 bases and J gave up 0 bases, with 13 bases separating them. CDR3 length equals 15 residues. Germline V gives CDR1 MDHEN, CDR2 SYDVKM. CDR3 loop: CASTRSWSSYNEQFF. CDR3 nucleotides: TGTGCCAGCACCCGCAGCTGGAGCTCCTACAATGAGCAGTTCTTC.

This chain connects TRBV7-2 to TRBJ2-1, with 7 bases aligning to TRBD2. Germline loops: CDR1 SGHTA, CDR2 FQGNSA. J was trimmed by 9 bases and V by 0 bases; bases with no gene match: 17. The CDR3 runs to 18 residues. The CDR3 coding sequence is TGTGCCAGCAGCTTAGCCTCCCTCGTGGGCGGGAGAATGGGTGAGCAGTTCTTC. This translates into CASSLASLVGGRMGEQFF.

This chain links TRBV5-1 with TRBJ1-1; 9 bases are shared with TRBD1. V lost 5 bases and J lost 9; bases outside the gene matches: 11. The CDR3 has 14 residues. From germline, CDR1 is SGHRS and CDR2 YFSETQ. The CDR3 nucleotides read TGCGCCAGCAGAACGGGTGGGGACAGGGAGAAAGCTTTCTTT. It codes for CASRTGGDREKAFF. Looking up the rest from reference TRBV5-1 and TRBJ1-1 gives the full variable domain: KAGVTQTPRYLIKTRGQQVTLSCSPISGHRSVSWYQQTPGQGLQFLFEYFSETQRNKGNFPGRFSGRQFSNSRSEMNVSTLELGDSALYLCASRTGGDREKAFFGQGTRLTVV.

This clone was picked up a small number of times. The chain uses TRBV30 and TRBJ1-1; maybe TRBD1 (5 bases). CDR3 length equals 15 residues. Trimming left V 3 bases short and J 6 bases short, with 20 bases between. CDR1 is GTSNPN and CDR2 is SVGIG in the germline V gene (reference sequence). This CDR3 is CAWSIRGRRGSEAFF. The CDR3 DNA reads TGTGCCTGGAGCATTAGAGGCCGCCGGGGGTCTGAAGCTTTCTTT. Filled out from reference TRBV30 and TRBJ1-1, the complete variable domain reads SQTIHQWPATLVQPVGSPLSLECTVEGTSNPNLYWYRQAAGRGLQLLFYSVGIGQISSEVPQNLSASRPQDRQFILSSKKLLLSDSGFYLCAWSIRGRRGSEAFFGQGTRLTVV.

The V and J genes are TRBV7-2 and TRBJ2-1, with D perhaps TRBD2 (5 bases). V shed 1 base and J shed 4 bases, with 11 bases lying between them. CDR1 is SGHTA, CDR2 FQGNSA, per germline. The CDR3 covers 15 residues. The CDR3 DNA reads as TGTGCCAGCAGCTTAGGACTACCTACATACAATGAGCAGTTCTTC. It specifies CASSLGLPTYNEQFF.

This clone was picked up one time. V usage is TRBV30 and J usage is TRBJ2-7; D is unclear. V was pared by 0 bases and J by 1 base, with 10 bases between. The CDR3 contains 14 residues. Germline CDR1 and CDR2: GTSNPN and SVGIG (reference sequence). The CDR3 sequence is CAWSVETESYEQYF. DNA for the CDR3: TGTGCCTGGAGTGTAGAGACGGAGTCCTACGAGCAGTACTTC.

V usage is TRBV27 and J usage is TRBJ2-1; 8 bases match TRBD2. Trimming at V came to 4 bases and at J to 0 bases, leaving 8 bases not matched to a gene. Germline V lookup: CDR1 MNHEY, CDR2 SMNVEV (reference sequence). This CDR3 is built from 17 residues. The CDR3 is CASSWGLSGSSYNEQFF. The CDR3 DNA is TGTGCCAGCAGTTGGGGGCTGAGCGGGAGCTCCTACAATGAGCAGTTCTTC.